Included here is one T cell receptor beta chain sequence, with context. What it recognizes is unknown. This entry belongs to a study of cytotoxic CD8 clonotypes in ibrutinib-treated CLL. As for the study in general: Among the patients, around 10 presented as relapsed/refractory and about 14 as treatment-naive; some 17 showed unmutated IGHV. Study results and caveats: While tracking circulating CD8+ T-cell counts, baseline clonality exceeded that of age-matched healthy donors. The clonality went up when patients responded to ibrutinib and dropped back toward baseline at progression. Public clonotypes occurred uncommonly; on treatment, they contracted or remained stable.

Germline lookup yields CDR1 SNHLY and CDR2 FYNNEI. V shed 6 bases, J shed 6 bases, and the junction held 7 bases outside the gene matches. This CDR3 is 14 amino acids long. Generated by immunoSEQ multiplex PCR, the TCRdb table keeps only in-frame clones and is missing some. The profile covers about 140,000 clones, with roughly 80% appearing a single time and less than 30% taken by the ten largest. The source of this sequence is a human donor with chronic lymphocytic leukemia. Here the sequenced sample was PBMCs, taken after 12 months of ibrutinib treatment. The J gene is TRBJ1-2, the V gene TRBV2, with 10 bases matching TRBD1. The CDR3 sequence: CASRPWGQGNGYTF. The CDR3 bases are TGTGCCAGCAGGCCCTGGGGACAGGGGAATGGCTACACCTTC.